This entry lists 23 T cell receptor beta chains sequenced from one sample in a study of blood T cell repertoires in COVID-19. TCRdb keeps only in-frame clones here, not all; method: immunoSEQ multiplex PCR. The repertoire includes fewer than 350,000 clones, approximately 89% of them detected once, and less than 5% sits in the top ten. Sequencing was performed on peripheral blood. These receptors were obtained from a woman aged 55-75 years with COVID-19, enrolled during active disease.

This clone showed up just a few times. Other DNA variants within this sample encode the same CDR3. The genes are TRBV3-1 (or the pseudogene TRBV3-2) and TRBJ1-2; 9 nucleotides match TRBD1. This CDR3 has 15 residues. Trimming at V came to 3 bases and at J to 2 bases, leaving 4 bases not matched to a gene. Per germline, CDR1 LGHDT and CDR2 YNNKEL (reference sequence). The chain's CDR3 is CASSHLTGGNYGYTF. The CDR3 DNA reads TGTGCCAGCAGCCATTTGACAGGGGGGAACTATGGCTACACCTTC.

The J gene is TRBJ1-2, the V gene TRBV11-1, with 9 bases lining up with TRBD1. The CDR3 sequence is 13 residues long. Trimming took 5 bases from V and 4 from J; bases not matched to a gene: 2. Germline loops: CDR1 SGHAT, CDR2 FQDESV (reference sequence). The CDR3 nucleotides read TGTGCCAGCAGCACGACAGGGGGCTATGGCTACACCTTC. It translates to CASSTTGGYGYTF. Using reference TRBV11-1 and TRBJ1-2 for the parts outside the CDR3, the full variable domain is EAEVAQSPRYKITEKSQAVAFWCDPISGHATLYWYRQILGQGPELLVQFQDESVVDDSQLPKDRFSAERLKGVDSTLKIQPAELGDSAMYLCASSTTGGYGYTFGSGTRLTVV.

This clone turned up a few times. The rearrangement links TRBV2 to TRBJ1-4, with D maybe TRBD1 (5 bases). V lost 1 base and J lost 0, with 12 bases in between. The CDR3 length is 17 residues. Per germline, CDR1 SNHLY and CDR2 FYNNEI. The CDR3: CASSEGGTGATNEKLFF. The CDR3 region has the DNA TGTGCCAGCAGTGAAGGAGGGACGGGAGCAACTAATGAAAAACTGTTTTTT.

The CDR3, as DNA: TGTGCCAGCGGGGGGATTATTAATTCACCCCTCCACTTT. It translates to CASGGIINSPLHF. This sequence joins TRBV6-5 and TRBJ1-6; tentative D call: TRBD1 (5 bases). This CDR3 is 13 amino acids long. With 8 bases removed from V and 6 bases from J, the gap between germline ends came to 11 bases. Germline loops: CDR1 MNHEY, CDR2 SVGAGI.

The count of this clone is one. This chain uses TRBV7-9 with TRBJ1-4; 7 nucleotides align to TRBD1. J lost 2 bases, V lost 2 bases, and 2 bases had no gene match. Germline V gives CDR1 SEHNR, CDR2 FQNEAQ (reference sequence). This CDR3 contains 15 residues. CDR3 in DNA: TGTGCCAGCAGCTTAACGGGACAGACTAATGAAAAACTGTTTTTT. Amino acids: CASSLTGQTNEKLFF.

The CDR3 spells CASSLPDRGNQPQHF. In DNA form, the CDR3 reads TGTGCCAGCAGTTTACCCGACAGGGGCAATCAGCCCCAGCATTTT. V and J are TRBV28 and TRBJ1-5; TRBD1 agrees at 7 bases. This CDR3 contains 15 residues. Germline CDR1 is MDHEN and CDR2 is SYDVKM. Unmatched junction bases numbered 3, after V lost 2 bases and J lost 2 bases. Drawing the rest from reference TRBV28 and TRBJ1-5, the complete variable domain is DVKVTQSSRYLVKRTGEKVFLECVQDMDHENMFWYRQDPGLGLRLIYFSYDVKMKEKGDIPEGYSVSREKKERFSLILESASTNQTSMYLCASSLPDRGNQPQHFGDGTRLSIL.

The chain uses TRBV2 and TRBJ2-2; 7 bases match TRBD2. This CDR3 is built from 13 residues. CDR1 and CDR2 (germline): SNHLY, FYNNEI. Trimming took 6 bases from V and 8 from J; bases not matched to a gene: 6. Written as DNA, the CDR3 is TGTGCCAGCAGCCTAGCGGCCAGGGGGGAGCTGTTTTTT. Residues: CASSLAARGELFF. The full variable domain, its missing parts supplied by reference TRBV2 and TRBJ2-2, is EPEVTQTPSHQVTQMGQEVILRCVPISNHLYFYWYRQILGQKVEFLVSFYNNEISEKSEIFDDQFSVERPDGSNFTLKIRSTKLEDSAMYFCASSLAARGELFFGEGSRLTVL.

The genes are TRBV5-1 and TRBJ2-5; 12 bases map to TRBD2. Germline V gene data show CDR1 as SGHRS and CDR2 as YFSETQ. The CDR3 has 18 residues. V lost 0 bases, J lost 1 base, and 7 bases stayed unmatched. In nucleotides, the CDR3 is TGCGCCAGCAGCTTGGAACTACTAGCGGGGGGCCTCCAAGAGACCCAGTACTTC. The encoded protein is CASSLELLAGGLQETQYF. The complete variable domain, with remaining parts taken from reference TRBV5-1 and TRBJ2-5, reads KAGVTQTPRYLIKTRGQQVTLSCSPISGHRSVSWYQQTPGQGLQFLFEYFSETQRNKGNFPGRFSGRQFSNSRSEMNVSTLELGDSALYLCASSLELLAGGLQETQYFGPGTRLLVL.

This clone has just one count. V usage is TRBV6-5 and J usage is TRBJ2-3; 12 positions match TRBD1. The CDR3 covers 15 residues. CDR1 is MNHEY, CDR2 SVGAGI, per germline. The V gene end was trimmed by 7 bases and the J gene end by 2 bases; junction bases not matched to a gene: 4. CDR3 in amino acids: CASIRDRGPTDTQYF. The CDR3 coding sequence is TGTGCCAGCATTCGGGACAGGGGGCCCACAGATACGCAGTATTTT.

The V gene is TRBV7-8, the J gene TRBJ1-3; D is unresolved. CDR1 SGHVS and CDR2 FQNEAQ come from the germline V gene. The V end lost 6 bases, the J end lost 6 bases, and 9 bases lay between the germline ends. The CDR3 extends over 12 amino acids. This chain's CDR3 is CASSPPENTIYF. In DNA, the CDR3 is TGTGCCAGCAGTCCCCCAGAAAACACCATATATTTT. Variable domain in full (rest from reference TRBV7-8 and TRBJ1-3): GAGVSQSPRYKVAKRGQDVALRCDPISGHVSLFWYQQALGQGPEFLTYFQNEAQLDKSGLPSDRFFAERPEGSVSTLKIQRTQQEDSAVYLCASSPPENTIYFGEGSWLTVV.

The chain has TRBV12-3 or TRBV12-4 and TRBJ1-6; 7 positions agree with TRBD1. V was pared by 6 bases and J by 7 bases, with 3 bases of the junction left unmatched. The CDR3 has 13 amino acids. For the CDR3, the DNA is TGTGCCAGCAGGGGACAGTGGAATTCACCCCTCCACTTT. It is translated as CASRGQWNSPLHF.

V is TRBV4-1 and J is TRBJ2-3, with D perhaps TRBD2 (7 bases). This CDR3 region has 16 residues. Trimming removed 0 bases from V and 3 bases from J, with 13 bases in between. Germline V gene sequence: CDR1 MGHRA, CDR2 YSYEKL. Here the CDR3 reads CASSQDEGGVTDTQYF. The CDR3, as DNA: TGCGCCAGCAGCCAAGACGAGGGGGGGGTGACAGATACGCAGTATTTT.

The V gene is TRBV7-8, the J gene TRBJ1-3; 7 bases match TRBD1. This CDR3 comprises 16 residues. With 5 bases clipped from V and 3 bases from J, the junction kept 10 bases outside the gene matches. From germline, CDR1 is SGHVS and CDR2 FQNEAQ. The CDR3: CASSARPGGLGNTIYF. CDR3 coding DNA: TGTGCCAGCAGCGCACGCCCAGGGGGGCTTGGAAACACCATATATTTT. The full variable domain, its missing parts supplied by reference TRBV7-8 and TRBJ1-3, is GAGVSQSPRYKVAKRGQDVALRCDPISGHVSLFWYQQALGQGPEFLTYFQNEAQLDKSGLPSDRFFAERPEGSVSTLKIQRTQQEDSAVYLCASSARPGGLGNTIYFGEGSWLTVV.

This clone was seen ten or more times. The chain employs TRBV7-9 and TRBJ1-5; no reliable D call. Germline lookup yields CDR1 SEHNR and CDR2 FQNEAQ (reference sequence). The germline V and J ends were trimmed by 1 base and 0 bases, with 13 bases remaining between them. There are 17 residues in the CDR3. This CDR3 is CASSLVVSGGSNQPQHF. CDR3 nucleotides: TGTGCCAGCAGCTTAGTAGTGAGTGGTGGTAGCAATCAGCCCCAGCATTTT. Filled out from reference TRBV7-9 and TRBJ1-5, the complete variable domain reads DTGVSQNPRHKITKRGQNVTFRCDPISEHNRLYWYRQTLGQGPEFLTYFQNEAQLEKSRLLSDRFSAERPKGSFSTLEIQRTEQGDSAMYLCASSLVVSGGSNQPQHFGDGTRLSIL.

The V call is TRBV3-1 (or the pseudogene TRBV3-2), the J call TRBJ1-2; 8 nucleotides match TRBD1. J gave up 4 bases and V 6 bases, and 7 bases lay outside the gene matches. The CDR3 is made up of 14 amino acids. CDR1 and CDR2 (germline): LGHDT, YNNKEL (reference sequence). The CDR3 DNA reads TGTGCCAGCAGGCGACAGGGGAACCCCTATGGCTACACCTTC. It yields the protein CASRRQGNPYGYTF.

The CDR3 DNA sequence: TGTGCCAGCTCCGACAGGGCGGGAAACACCATATATTTT. Its translation: CASSDRAGNTIYF. This rearrangement joins TRBV2 to TRBJ1-3; TRBD1 agrees at 7 bases. The germline gives CDR1 SNHLY, CDR2 FYNNEI. The CDR3 contains 13 residues. V lost 8 bases, J lost 4 bases, and 5 bases stayed unmatched.

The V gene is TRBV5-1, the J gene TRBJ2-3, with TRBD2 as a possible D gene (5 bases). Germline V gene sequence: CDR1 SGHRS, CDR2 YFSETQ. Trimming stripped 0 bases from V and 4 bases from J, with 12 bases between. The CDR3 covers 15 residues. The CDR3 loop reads CASSLAGNSADTQYF. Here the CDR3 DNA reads TGCGCCAGCAGCTTGGCGGGAAACAGCGCAGATACGCAGTATTTT.

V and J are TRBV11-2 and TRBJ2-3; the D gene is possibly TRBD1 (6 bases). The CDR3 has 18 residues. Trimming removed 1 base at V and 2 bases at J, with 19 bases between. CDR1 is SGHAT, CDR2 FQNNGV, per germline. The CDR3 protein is CASSLAKQQGPTTDTQYF. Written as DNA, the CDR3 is TGTGCCAGCAGCTTAGCCAAACAACAGGGACCCACCACAGATACGCAGTATTTT.

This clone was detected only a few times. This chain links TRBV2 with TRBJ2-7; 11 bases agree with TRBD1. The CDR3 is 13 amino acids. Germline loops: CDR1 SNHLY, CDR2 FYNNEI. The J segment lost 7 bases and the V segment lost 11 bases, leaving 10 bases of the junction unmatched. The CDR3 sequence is CACRGQGAREQYF. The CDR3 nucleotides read TGTGCCTGCCGCGGACAGGGGGCGCGGGAGCAGTACTTC. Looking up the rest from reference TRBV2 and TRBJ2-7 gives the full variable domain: EPEVTQTPSHQVTQMGQEVILRCVPISNHLYFYWYRQILGQKVEFLVSFYNNEISEKSEIFDDQFSVERPDGSNFTLKIRSTKLEDSAMYFCACRGQGAREQYFGPGTRLTVT.

CDR3 sequence: CASRADTAINQPQHF. CDR3 nucleotide sequence: TGTGCCAGCAGAGCCGACACGGCTATAAATCAGCCCCAGCATTTT. The chain joins TRBV2 to TRBJ1-5; D remains unclear. V was trimmed by 6 bases and J by 4 bases, leaving 16 bases between them. CDR1 is SNHLY, CDR2 FYNNEI, per germline. The CDR3 spans 15 residues.

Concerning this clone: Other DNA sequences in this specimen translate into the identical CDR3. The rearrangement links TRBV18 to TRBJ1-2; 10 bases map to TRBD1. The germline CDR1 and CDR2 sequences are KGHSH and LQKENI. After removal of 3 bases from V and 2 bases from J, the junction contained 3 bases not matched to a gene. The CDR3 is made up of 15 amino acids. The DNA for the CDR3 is TGTGCCAGCTCACCGTGGACAGGGGGAAACTATGGCTACACCTTC. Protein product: CASSPWTGGNYGYTF.

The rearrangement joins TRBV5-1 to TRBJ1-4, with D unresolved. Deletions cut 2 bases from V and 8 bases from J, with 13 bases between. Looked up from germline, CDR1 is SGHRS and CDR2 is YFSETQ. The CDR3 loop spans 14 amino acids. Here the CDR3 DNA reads TGCGCCAGCAGCTTCACCTCTCGCGGCGAAAAACTGTTTTTT. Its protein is CASSFTSRGEKLFF.

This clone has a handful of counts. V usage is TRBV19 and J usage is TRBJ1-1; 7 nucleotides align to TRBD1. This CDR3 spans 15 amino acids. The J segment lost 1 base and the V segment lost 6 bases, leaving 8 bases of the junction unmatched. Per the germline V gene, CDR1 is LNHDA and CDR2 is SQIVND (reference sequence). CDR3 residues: CASSADRRQNTEAFF. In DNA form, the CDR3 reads TGTGCCAGTAGCGCGGACAGGCGCCAGAACACTGAAGCTTTCTTT.